Described below is a single T cell receptor (beta chain) sequence and its context. Its target is not known. Sequencing used immunoSEQ multiplex PCR; TCRdb keeps in-frame clones, though not all of them. The table shows 25,000 to 30,000 clones, with about 87% occurring only once. This entry comes from a study of somatic mutations in cytotoxic T cells in rheumatoid arthritis. Study conclusions and caveats: Patients with rheumatoid arthritis did not differ significantly from age-matched healthy controls in CD8+ T-cell clonality. Among patients with rheumatoid arthritis, but not healthy controls, CD8+ clonality increased with age.

The ends were cut back, 2 bases at V and 0 bases at J, with 2 bases in the middle. Germline V gives CDR1 MRHNA, CDR2 SNTAGT. The CDR3 is 14 residues long. The material sequenced was CD8+ T cells sorted from blood. The clonotype was recovered from an adult with rheumatoid arthritis. V gene TRBV6-4 combines with J gene TRBJ2-6; D ambiguous. In DNA, the CDR3 is TGTGCCAGCAGTGACGACTCTGGGGCCAACGTCCTGACTTTC. Protein: CASSDDSGANVLTF.